Following are 32 T cell receptor beta chains from one sample sequenced in a study of blood T cell repertoires in COVID-19. Assay: immunoSEQ multiplex PCR; the TCRdb copy retains only in-frame clones and omits some. The sample lists about 310,000 clones, roughly 86% seen once, with about 1.2% in the top ten. The specimen sequenced was peripheral blood. Source of these receptors: a man in his 70s with acute or convalescent COVID-19.

The gene calls are TRBV4-3 and TRBJ1-5; D possibly corresponds to TRBD1 (6 bases). This CDR3 is built from 15 residues. Germline CDR1 reads LGHNA; CDR2 reads YSLEER. V lost 2 bases to trimming and J lost 4 bases, with 12 bases between them. CDR3 region: CASSQHHRENQPQHF. CDR3 DNA sequence: TGCGCCAGCAGCCAACACCACAGGGAGAATCAGCCCCAGCATTTT.

The chain couples TRBV23-1 to TRBJ1-1, with TRBD1 matching over 7 bases. TRBV23-1 is designated an ORF whose function remains uncertain. The CDR3 loop spans 13 amino acids. V lost 9 bases, J lost 4 bases, and 8 bases stayed unmatched. The CDR3 DNA reads as TGCGCCAGACTACAGGGGAAGAGCACTGAAGCTTTCTTT. Protein product: CARLQGKSTEAFF.

This clone was seen more than once but under ten times. This chain links TRBV4-1 with TRBJ2-3; D perhaps matches TRBD1 (5 bases). The CDR3 has 12 amino acids. The germline V gene has CDR1 MGHRA and CDR2 YSYEKL. The V gene lost 1 base and the J gene lost 8 bases, with 7 bases spanning the gap. CDR3 nucleotide sequence: TGCGCCAGCAGCCAAGCCCAGGGTACGCAGTATTTT. Amino acids: CASSQAQGTQYF.

The chain is built from TRBV9 and TRBJ1-2; 8 bases agree with TRBD1. The junction had 18 bases not matched to a gene; V was cut back by 0 bases and J by 11 bases. The CDR3 has 17 amino acids. The V gene's germline CDR1 is SGDLS and CDR2 YYNGEE. CDR3 nucleotides: TGTGCCAGCAGCGTAGATGGACGTCCCAGACAGGGGCAAGGGTACACCTTC. Amino acid sequence: CASSVDGRPRQGQGYTF.

The V gene is TRBV3-1 (or the pseudogene TRBV3-2), the J gene TRBJ1-6; 10 bases agree with TRBD1. Germline CDR1 is LGHDT and CDR2 is YNNKEL (reference sequence). This CDR3 region has 18 residues. With V trimmed by 4 bases and J by 0 bases, 6 bases remained unmatched. The DNA of the CDR3 is TGTGCCAGCAGCCTGACAGGGGGCGGGAACTCCTATAATTCACCCCTCCACTTT. Protein sequence: CASSLTGGGNSYNSPLHF.

The rearrangement links TRBV28 to TRBJ2-2; 7 nucleotides align to TRBD1. The CDR3 length is 13 residues. With 11 bases clipped from V and 5 bases from J, the junction kept 8 bases outside the gene matches. Germline values: CDR1 MDHEN, CDR2 SYDVKM. The CDR3 DNA reads as TGTGCCTCCCGGGACAGCACTACCGGGGAGCTGTTTTTT. Its translation is CASRDSTTGELFF.

The CDR3 region has the DNA TGCGCCAGCAGCTCTGGACTAGCGGGGGGAAGAGAGACCCAGTACTTC. Protein product: CASSSGLAGGRETQYF. The chain employs TRBV5-1 and TRBJ2-5; 14 nucleotides agree with TRBD2. The germline V gene has CDR1 SGHRS and CDR2 YFSETQ. The CDR3 runs to 16 residues. Losses at the gene ends were 3 bases for V and 4 bases for J; bases not matched to a gene: 5.

The V call is TRBV5-6, the J call TRBJ2-7; D not resolved. There are 14 residues in the CDR3. From germline, CDR1 is SGHDT and CDR2 YYEEEE. Trimming cost V 0 bases and J 2 bases, with 9 bases left between them. The CDR3 is CASSLVADTYEQYF. For the CDR3, the DNA is TGTGCCAGCAGCTTGGTCGCAGATACCTACGAGCAGTACTTC.

The rearrangement uses TRBV5-6 and TRBJ2-3; D ambiguous. Per the germline V gene, CDR1 is SGHDT and CDR2 is YYEEEE. This CDR3 is 12 amino acids long. V lost 7 bases and J 5 bases, leaving 11 bases between the germline ends. Here the CDR3 DNA reads TGTGCCAGCCGTACGGTGAGAGATACGCAGTATTTT. Protein: CASRTVRDTQYF.

The J gene is TRBJ2-6, the V gene TRBV25-1, with 9 bases identical to TRBD1. The length of the CDR3 is 18 residues. J was trimmed by 2 bases and V by 3 bases; bases with no gene match: 8. From germline, CDR1 is MGHDK and CDR2 SYGVNS. Here the CDR3 reads CASSDFSGQGAGANVLTF. The CDR3 DNA sequence: TGTGCCAGCAGTGATTTTTCGGGACAGGGAGCTGGGGCCAACGTCCTGACTTTC.

The V and J genes are TRBV28 and TRBJ1-6, with 7 bases lining up with TRBD1. Trimming removed 4 bases from V and 2 bases from J; junction bases left unmatched: 11. The germline V gene has CDR1 MDHEN and CDR2 SYDVKM. The length of the CDR3 is 18 residues. DNA for the CDR3: TGTGCCAGCAGTTGGTTCCGGGGGACAGATACCTATAATTCACCCCTCCACTTT. This sequence encodes CASSWFRGTDTYNSPLHF.

The V and J genes are TRBV5-4 and TRBJ1-2; 9 nucleotides align to TRBD1. The CDR3 sequence is 16 residues long. In germline, CDR1 is SGHNT, CDR2 YYREEE (reference sequence). The junction had 11 bases not matched to a gene; V was cut back by 4 bases and J by 4 bases. The CDR3 is CASSAPGQGISYGYTF. CDR3 DNA sequence: TGTGCCAGCAGCGCCCCCGGACAGGGGATAAGCTATGGCTACACCTTC.

The gene calls are TRBV5-6 and TRBJ1-6; D possibly corresponds to TRBD1 (5 bases). The CDR3 runs 16 residues. In germline, CDR1 is SGHDT, CDR2 YYEEEE. V shed 2 bases and J shed 0 bases, with 9 bases lying between them. This CDR3 is CASSFQGLSYNSPLHF. The CDR3 DNA is TGTGCCAGCAGCTTTCAGGGCCTCTCCTATAATTCACCCCTCCACTTT.

This chain connects TRBV29-1 to TRBJ2-2; TRBD2 matches 9 bases. V lost 5 bases, J lost 3 bases, and 1 base stayed unmatched. Per the germline V gene, CDR1 is SQVTM and CDR2 is ANQGSEA. The CDR3 runs 13 residues. The chain's CDR3 is CSVKRGDTGELFF. CDR3 sequence (DNA): TGCAGCGTTAAGCGGGGGGACACCGGGGAGCTGTTTTTT.

J is TRBJ1-1 and V is TRBV7-9; a weak D match, TRBD1 (5 bases). Looked up from germline, CDR1 is SEHNR and CDR2 is FQNEAQ (reference sequence). The V end lost 8 bases, the J end lost 3 bases, and 16 bases lay between the germline ends. This CDR3 region has 14 residues. CDR3: CASLTGDGHTEAFF. In nucleotides, the CDR3 is TGTGCCAGCCTGACGGGGGACGGCCACACTGAAGCTTTCTTT. The whole variable domain, filled in from reference TRBV7-9 and TRBJ1-1, reads DTGVSQNPRHKITKRGQNVTFRCDPISEHNRLYWYRQTLGQGPEFLTYFQNEAQLEKSRLLSDRFSAERPKGSFSTLEIQRTEQGDSAMYLCASLTGDGHTEAFFGQGTRLTVV.

This sequence joins TRBV18 and TRBJ1-6; perhaps TRBD1 as D (6 bases). This CDR3 region has 13 residues. Deletions cut 2 bases from V and 10 bases from J, with 9 bases between. Germline V gene sequence: CDR1 KGHSH, CDR2 LQKENI. CDR3 in amino acids: CASSPTGGSPLHF. DNA of the CDR3: TGTGCCAGCTCACCAACGGGGGGCTCACCCCTCCACTTT.

The V and J genes are TRBV10-2 and TRBJ2-4, with D tentatively TRBD2 (5 bases). CDR3 length equals 14 residues. CDR1 is WSHSY and CDR2 is SAAADI in the germline V gene. Trimming stripped 8 bases from V and 2 bases from J, with 13 bases between. This CDR3 reads CASSEELPKNIQYF. The CDR3 nucleotides are TGCGCCAGCTCGGAGGAACTGCCCAAAAACATTCAGTACTTC.

The V call is TRBV13, the J call TRBJ2-3; TRBD2 aligns across 7 bases. The junction had 11 bases not matched to a gene; V was cut back by 3 bases and J by 2 bases. In germline, CDR1 is PRHDT, CDR2 FYEKMQ (reference sequence). The CDR3 sequence is 17 residues long. This CDR3 reads CASSFGRAGEYTDTQYF. CDR3 DNA sequence: TGTGCCAGCAGCTTCGGACGGGCGGGGGAGTACACAGATACGCAGTATTTT.

This chain uses TRBV7-9 with TRBJ2-7; D is ambiguous. CDR1 and CDR2 (germline): SEHNR, FQNEAQ (reference sequence). V was trimmed by 5 bases and J by 9 bases, leaving 14 bases between them. The CDR3 covers 12 residues. CDR3 nucleotides: TGTGCCAGCAGCCCCGATAAGGCGGCGCAGTACTTC. Its translation is CASSPDKAAQYF.

V is TRBV5-6 and J is TRBJ1-1, with D unclear. Trimming took 2 bases from V and 10 from J, leaving 9 bases between them. The germline gives CDR1 SGHDT, CDR2 YYEEEE. The CDR3 is 11 residues long. This CDR3 reads CASSFGGRAFF. In DNA form, the CDR3 reads TGTGCCAGCAGCTTTGGAGGTCGAGCTTTCTTT.

Here the CDR3 reads CASSRTANSYEQYF. CDR3 nucleotide sequence: TGTGCCAGCAGCAGGACAGCGAACTCCTACGAGCAGTACTTC. J is TRBJ2-7 and V is TRBV6-5; the D gene is possibly TRBD1 (6 bases). This CDR3 region has 14 residues. The germline CDR1 and CDR2 sequences are MNHEY and SVGAGI. V was pared by 6 bases and J by 0 bases, with 12 bases between.

The V call is TRBV3-1 (or the pseudogene TRBV3-2), the J call TRBJ2-5; possibly TRBD2 for D (6 bases). Germline CDR1 and CDR2: LGHDT and YNNKEL (reference sequence). Trimming removed 4 bases from V and 5 bases from J, with 14 bases in between. The CDR3 extends over 14 amino acids. CDR3 sequence: CASSPTSTGETQYF. CDR3 DNA sequence: TGTGCCAGCAGCCCTACTAGCACCGGGGAGACCCAGTACTTC.

The rearrangement links TRBV28 to TRBJ2-5; 10 nucleotides line up with TRBD2. Germline loops: CDR1 MDHEN, CDR2 SYDVKM. V was clipped by 3 bases and J by 2 bases; unmatched bases: 6. This CDR3 region has 16 residues. In DNA form, the CDR3 reads TGTGCCAGCAGTTTGGGAGCGGGGGGGACTCAAGAGACCCAGTACTTC. This sequence encodes CASSLGAGGTQETQYF. Looking up the rest from reference TRBV28 and TRBJ2-5 gives the full variable domain: DVKVTQSSRYLVKRTGEKVFLECVQDMDHENMFWYRQDPGLGLRLIYFSYDVKMKEKGDIPEGYSVSREKKERFSLILESASTNQTSMYLCASSLGAGGTQETQYFGPGTRLLVL.

This clone showed up just a few times. The V call is TRBV28, the J call TRBJ1-5, with a weak D call TRBD1 (5 bases). V lost 6 bases and J lost 4, with 16 bases in between. The CDR3 is 15 residues long. The V gene's germline CDR1 is MDHEN and CDR2 SYDVKM. This chain's CDR3 is CASRLGLGGNQPQHF. CDR3 coding DNA: TGTGCCAGCAGACTGGGTCTGGGGGGGAATCAGCCCCAGCATTTT.

This rearrangement joins TRBV28 to TRBJ1-1, with unresolved D. V dropped 4 bases and J dropped 1 base, with 10 bases sitting between them. The CDR3 loop spans 14 amino acids. CDR1 MDHEN and CDR2 SYDVKM come from the germline V gene. This CDR3 is CASSSDTWNTEAFF. Written as DNA, the CDR3 is TGTGCCAGCAGTTCCGACACCTGGAACACTGAAGCTTTCTTT.

This clone came up many times. V gene TRBV30 combines with J gene TRBJ2-6; a possible D gene is TRBD1 (6 bases). V was cut by 5 bases and J by 0 bases, with 8 bases left in between. CDR3 length equals 14 residues. Germline V gene sequence: CDR1 GTSNPN, CDR2 SVGIG (reference sequence). CDR3 nucleotide sequence: TGTGCCTGGTTGACAGGCTCTGGGGCCAACGTCCTGACTTTC. Translated, it gives CAWLTGSGANVLTF. Together with reference TRBV30 and TRBJ2-6, the CDR3 gives the full variable domain: SQTIHQWPATLVQPVGSPLSLECTVEGTSNPNLYWYRQAAGRGLQLLFYSVGIGQISSEVPQNLSASRPQDRQFILSSKKLLLSDSGFYLCAWLTGSGANVLTFGAGSRLTVL.

This chain connects TRBV7-8 to TRBJ2-5; D is perhaps TRBD1 (5 bases). From germline, CDR1 is SGHVS and CDR2 FQNEAQ. V dropped 6 bases and J dropped 5 bases, with 16 bases sitting between them. The CDR3 covers 14 residues. CDR3 sequence: CASSLIQAWETQYF. CDR3 DNA: TGTGCCAGCAGTTTAATACAGGCCTGGGAGACCCAGTACTTC. Using reference TRBV7-8 and TRBJ2-5 for the parts outside the CDR3, the full variable domain is GAGVSQSPRYKVAKRGQDVALRCDPISGHVSLFWYQQALGQGPEFLTYFQNEAQLDKSGLPSDRFFAERPEGSVSTLKIQRTQQEDSAVYLCASSLIQAWETQYFGPGTRLLVL.

The rearrangement links TRBV7-2 to TRBJ2-5; 9 positions match TRBD2. CDR3 length: 14 residues. J gave up 2 bases and V 8 bases, and 6 bases lay outside the gene matches. Germline V gene data show CDR1 as SGHTA and CDR2 as FQGNSA. The CDR3 reads CASLAGSRQETQYF. CDR3 DNA sequence: TGTGCCAGCCTAGCGGGGTCCCGGCAAGAGACCCAGTACTTC.

This clone was counted a few times. This sequence joins TRBV6-2 or TRBV6-3 and TRBJ2-2; D is unresolved. V was clipped by 5 bases and J by 4 bases, with 8 bases between them. Looked up from germline, CDR1 is MNHEY and CDR2 is SVGEGT. The CDR3 contains 13 residues. DNA for the CDR3: TGTGCCAGCAGTCGACCGGGCACCGGGGAGCTGTTTTTT. Translated, it gives CASSRPGTGELFF.

The genes are TRBV7-9 and TRBJ2-5; tentative D call: TRBD1 (7 bases). The CDR3 runs to 17 residues. Deletions cut 1 base from V and 3 bases from J, with 18 bases between. Germline assignment: CDR1 SEHNR and CDR2 FQNEAQ (reference sequence). This CDR3 reads CASSLGGGGRVEETQYF. CDR3 nucleotides: TGTGCCAGCAGCTTAGGAGGAGGGGGCAGGGTGGAAGAGACCCAGTACTTC.

The chain employs TRBV7-2 and TRBJ2-7; 8 bases fit TRBD1. From germline, CDR1 is SGHTA and CDR2 FQGNSA. J gave up 6 bases and V 3 bases, and 10 bases lay outside the gene matches. This CDR3 has 15 residues. The chain's CDR3 is CASSFTGTGVREQYF. DNA of the CDR3: TGTGCCAGCAGCTTTACCGGGACAGGCGTGCGCGAGCAGTACTTC. The full variable domain, in which reference TRBV7-2 and TRBJ2-7 provide the parts outside the CDR3, is GAGVSQSPSNKVTEKGKDVELRCDPISGHTALYWYRQSLGQGLEFLIYFQGNSAPDKSGLPSDRFSAERTGGSVSTLTIQRTQQEDSAVYLCASSFTGTGVREQYFGPGTRLTVT.

V usage is TRBV28 and J usage is TRBJ1-3; TRBD1 matches 7 bases. The CDR3 extends over 16 amino acids. V was clipped by 2 bases and J by 0 bases; unmatched bases: 4. Germline values: CDR1 MDHEN, CDR2 SYDVKM. CDR3 nucleotides: TGTGCCAGCAGTTTACCGGGACAGCTCTCTGGAAACACCATATATTTT. Its protein is CASSLPGQLSGNTIYF.